This T cell receptor (beta chain) was sequenced for a study of shared clonotypes between healthy human individuals. Here immunoSEQ multiplex PCR was the method, and the copy in TCRdb shows in-frame clones only, minus some. The sample has about 2.4 million clones, 93% seen once; the top ten hold 0.36%. The CDR3 consists of 15 residues. V was shortened by 1 base and J by 6 bases, with 13 bases between the two germline ends. Germline V gene sequence: CDR1 SNHLY, CDR2 FYNNEI. The specimen was naive CD4+ T cells from PBMCs. Subset reported: CD45RA+ positively selected. This TCR was recovered from a man aged 18 to 30 in good health. Some clones in this sample may be carry-over from other donors' samples. The gene calls are TRBV2 and TRBJ1-5, with a weak D call TRBD1 (6 bases). CDR3 loop: CASSEGGRGIQPQHF. CDR3 nucleotide sequence: TGTGCCAGCAGTGAAGGGGGCAGGGGTATTCAGCCCCAGCATTTT.